These 15 T cell receptor beta chains share one sample of origin, sequenced in a study of T-cell reconstitution after alpha-beta-depleted transplantation in children. Library preparation (for TCRbeta) was performed with unique molecular identifiers. TCRdb re-derived calls from the PCR reads in MiXCR, one entry per CDR3 protein. The sample has fewer than 550,000 distinct CDR3 sequences; about 10% are singletons. The sequencing used PBMCs, collected before TCRalphabeta/CD19-depleted stem cell transplant. The source of these receptors is a child aged 2 to 10 with inherited bone marrow failure, due to receive a stem cell transplant.

The chain links TRBV12-3 or TRBV12-4 to TRBJ2-7; 7 bases map to TRBD2. This CDR3 is 17 amino acids long. With 5 bases clipped from V and 2 bases from J, the junction kept 15 bases outside the gene matches. The CDR3: CASSLFPREALPYEQYF. CDR3 DNA sequence: TGTGCCAGCAGTCTATTTCCTCGGGAGGCCCTCCCCTACGAGCAGTACTTC.

This clonotype was detected many times. The rearrangement joins TRBV12-3 or TRBV12-4 to TRBJ1-5, with D hard to call. Deletions cut 3 bases from V and 0 bases from J, with 9 bases between. The CDR3 length is 15 residues. CDR3: CASSFGDVSNQPQHF. CDR3 DNA sequence: TGTGCCAGCAGTTTTGGGGATGTTAGCAATCAGCCCCAGCATTTT.

This clonotype has at least ten counts. The rearrangement joins TRBV6-2 or TRBV6-3 to TRBJ2-1; 8 nucleotides agree with TRBD2. In germline, CDR1 is MNHEY, CDR2 SVGEGT. Germline trimming cut 5 bases from V and 5 bases from J; bases unmatched to any gene: 11. The CDR3 loop spans 16 amino acids. DNA of the CDR3: TGTGCCAGCAGTAATTTAGCGGGAATGTTCAACAATGAGCAGTTCTTC. This translates into CASSNLAGMFNNEQFF.

This clonotype was observed many times. J is TRBJ2-3 and V is TRBV11-2; D gene unclear. The V and J ends lost 0 bases and 2 bases respectively, with 9 bases between them. There are 15 residues in the CDR3. Germline CDR1 is SGHAT and CDR2 is FQNNGV. CDR3 region: CASSLDSLPTDTQYF. In DNA form, the CDR3 reads TGTGCCAGCAGCTTAGATAGTTTGCCCACAGATACGCAGTATTTT.

The table lists this clonotype with many counts. V and J are TRBV7-2 and TRBJ1-1, with no clear D. The CDR3 consists of 13 residues. V gave up 7 bases and J gave up 5 bases, with 14 bases separating them. Germline CDR1 SGHTA, CDR2 FQGNSA. Here the CDR3 DNA reads TGTGCCAGCACGCTTCGGCGGGGTACTGAAGCTTTCTTT. This translates into CASTLRRGTEAFF.

This clonotype has ten or more counts. The chain recombines TRBV20-1 with TRBJ2-2; no clear D gene. The V gene lost 0 bases and the J gene lost 6 bases, with 8 bases spanning the gap. Per the germline V gene, CDR1 is DFQATT and CDR2 is SNEGSKA (reference sequence). The CDR3 extends over 13 amino acids. Here the CDR3 DNA reads TGCAGTGCTAGAGATCCGTGGGCCGGGGAGCTGTTTTTT. Its translation is CSARDPWAGELFF.

The rearrangement uses TRBV10-1 and TRBJ2-2; 9 bases are shared with TRBD2. V lost 3 bases, J lost 6 bases, and 2 bases stayed unmatched. CDR1 and CDR2 from the germline V gene are WNHNN and SYGVQD (reference sequence). CDR3 size: 14 residues. CDR3 DNA sequence: TGCGCCAGCAGTGACAGACTAGCGGCCGGGGAGCTGTTTTTT. Protein: CASSDRLAAGELFF.

The sample holds many counts of this clonotype. The chain recombines TRBV5-1 with TRBJ2-7; 11 bases fit TRBD2. CDR3 length: 15 residues. Per the germline V gene, CDR1 is SGHRS and CDR2 is YFSETQ. After removal of 4 bases from V and 1 base from J, the junction contained 4 bases not matched to a gene. CDR3 coding DNA: TGCGCCAGCAGCCTGGGACTAGCGGTATCCTACGAGCAGTACTTC. Translating gives CASSLGLAVSYEQYF. Variable domain in full (rest from reference TRBV5-1 and TRBJ2-7): KAGVTQTPRYLIKTRGQQVTLSCSPISGHRSVSWYQQTPGQGLQFLFEYFSETQRNKGNFPGRFSGRQFSNSRSEMNVSTLELGDSALYLCASSLGLAVSYEQYFGPGTRLTVT.

This clonotype appeared many times. The rearrangement joins TRBV27 to TRBJ2-7; the match to TRBD2 covers 8 bases. V was clipped by 4 bases and J by 7 bases; unmatched bases: 6. The CDR3 covers 13 residues. The germline gives CDR1 MNHEY, CDR2 SMNVEV (reference sequence). Written as DNA, the CDR3 is TGTGCCAGCAGTTGGTCGGGAGGGAGGGAGCAGTACTTC. Its protein product is CASSWSGGREQYF.

This clonotype was recorded at least ten times. The chain has TRBV7-9 and TRBJ2-1; 8 bases are shared with TRBD2. The CDR3 length is 15 residues. Germline CDR1 is SEHNR and CDR2 is FQNEAQ (reference sequence). The V and J ends lost 5 bases and 3 bases, in that order; junction bases with no gene match: 6. CDR3 loop: CASSPGRADYNEQFF. The CDR3 nucleotides are TGTGCCAGCAGCCCCGGGAGGGCTGACTACAATGAGCAGTTCTTC.

This clonotype has ten or more counts. The chain joins TRBV20-1 to TRBJ1-1; no firm D call. CDR3 size: 14 residues. Germline-derived CDR1 and CDR2 are DFQATT and SNEGSKA (reference sequence). Trimming took off 2 bases at V and 10 bases at J, with 20 bases between the two ends. The DNA of the CDR3 is TGCAGTGCTAGATTTTTAAGGGCTTTTAAGGGAGCTTTCTTT. This gives the protein CSARFLRAFKGAFF.

This clonotype was detected ten times or more. The rearrangement links TRBV28 to TRBJ2-7, with 7 bases identical to TRBD2. Germline assignment: CDR1 MDHEN and CDR2 SYDVKM. This CDR3 has 14 amino acids. The junction had 7 bases not matched to a gene; V was cut back by 2 bases and J by 6 bases. The CDR3 sequence is CASSLRAPSGEQYF. The CDR3, as DNA: TGTGCCAGCAGTTTAAGGGCCCCTAGCGGCGAGCAGTACTTC.

Ten or more counts support this clonotype. The chain uses TRBV2 and TRBJ2-1; the match to TRBD2 covers 7 bases. CDR3 length equals 15 residues. After removal of 2 bases from V and 3 bases from J, the junction contained 4 bases not matched to a gene. Germline V lookup: CDR1 SNHLY, CDR2 FYNNEI. CDR3 protein: CASSELAEFYNEQFF. In DNA, the CDR3 is TGTGCCAGCAGTGAACTAGCGGAATTCTACAATGAGCAGTTCTTC.

Many counts were recorded for this clonotype. The chain employs TRBV3-1 and TRBJ2-2; possibly TRBD2 for D (5 bases). The V end was cut by 4 bases, the J end by 4 bases, with 13 bases between. Germline CDR1 and CDR2: LGHDT and YNNKEL (reference sequence). The CDR3 extends over 15 amino acids. This chain's CDR3 is CASSPRGRSTGELFF. CDR3 in DNA: TGTGCCAGCAGCCCCCGGGGAAGGAGCACCGGGGAGCTGTTTTTT. The full variable domain, in which reference TRBV3-1 and TRBJ2-2 provide the parts outside the CDR3, is DTAVSQTPKYLVTQMGNDKSIKCEQNLGHDTMYWYKQDSKKFLKIMFSYNNKELIINETVPNRFSPKSPDKAHLNLHINSLELGDSAVYFCASSPRGRSTGELFFGEGSRLTVL.

Ten or more counts support this clonotype. The CDR3 sequence is CSARTGRSYEQYF. The CDR3, as DNA: TGCAGTGCCCGGACAGGGCGCTCCTACGAGCAGTACTTC. The J gene is TRBJ2-7, the V gene TRBV20-1; 8 bases match TRBD1. The ends lost 6 bases at V and 0 bases at J; junction bases unmatched: 4. Looked up from germline, CDR1 is DFQATT and CDR2 is SNEGSKA (reference sequence). This CDR3 has 13 amino acids.